Described below is a single T cell receptor (beta chain) sequence and its context. As yet, its antigen is unknown. The sample belongs to a study of blood T cells in healthy people across ages. Study-wide points: While age rose, TCR beta diversity per million T cells dropped in a roughly linear way.

Germline CDR1 and CDR2: LGHDT and YNNKEL (reference sequence). Trimming shortened V by 4 bases and J by 0 bases, and 17 bases separated the two germline ends. The CDR3 has 17 residues. Through a sample-barcoded 5' primer and a J-beta primer mix, a second PCR was run for roughly 6 to 12 cycles. A template-switch adaptor that had 12 random nucleotides put a tag on each cDNA molecule. In TCRdb, the 5' RACE reads were re-called with MiXCR into one record per CDR3 protein. The data contain over a million distinct CDR3 sequences, roughly 43% of them singletons. The rearrangement joins TRBV3-1 to TRBJ2-3, with D tentatively TRBD1 (6 bases). The sample consisted of blood. This clonotype was sampled from a woman aged 18-29 years in good health. The CDR3 nucleotides are TGTGCCAGCAGCCCACAGGACAGTTTTCTTAGCACAGATACGCAGTATTTT. It specifies CASSPQDSFLSTDTQYF.